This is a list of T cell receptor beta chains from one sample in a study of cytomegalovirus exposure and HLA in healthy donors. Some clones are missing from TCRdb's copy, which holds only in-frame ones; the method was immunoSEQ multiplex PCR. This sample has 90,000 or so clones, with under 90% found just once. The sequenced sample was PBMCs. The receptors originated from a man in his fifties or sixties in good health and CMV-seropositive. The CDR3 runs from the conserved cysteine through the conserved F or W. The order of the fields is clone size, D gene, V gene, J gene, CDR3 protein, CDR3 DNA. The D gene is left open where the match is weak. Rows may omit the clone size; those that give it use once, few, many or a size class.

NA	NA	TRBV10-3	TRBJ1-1	CAISESNIDSISYTEAFF	TGTGCCATCAGTGAGTCGAACATCGACAGTATTAGCTACACTGAAGCTTTCTTT
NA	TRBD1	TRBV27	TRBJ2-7	CASSATGQGYEQYF	TGTGCCAGCAGTGCCACGGGACAGGGGTACGAGCAGTACTTC
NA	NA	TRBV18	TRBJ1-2	CASSPEWTVSYYGYTF	TGTGCCAGCTCACCAGAGTGGACAGTCTCCTACTATGGCTACACCTTC
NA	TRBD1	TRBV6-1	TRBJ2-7	CASRNRGRGVYEQYF	TGTGCCAGCAGAAACAGGGGGCGCGGGGTATACGAGCAGTACTTC
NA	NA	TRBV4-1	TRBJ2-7	CASSQSDSPYEQYF	TGCGCCAGCAGCCAGAGTGACAGCCCCTACGAGCAGTACTTC
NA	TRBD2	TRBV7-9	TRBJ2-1	CSSSLAGWEGSGQFF	TGTTCCAGCAGCCTAGCGGGGTGGGAAGGAAGCGGGCAGTTCTTC
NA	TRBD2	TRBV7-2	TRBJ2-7	CASSLGGGTGTYEQYF	TGTGCCAGCAGCTTAGGGGGGGGGACTGGTACATACGAGCAGTACTTC
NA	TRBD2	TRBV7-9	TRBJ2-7	CSSSLASGSGYEQYF	TGTTCCAGCAGCTTGGCTAGCGGGAGCGGTTACGAGCAGTACTTC
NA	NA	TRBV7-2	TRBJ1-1	CASSLDGIRAFF	TGTGCCAGCAGCTTAGACGGGATAAGAGCTTTCTTT
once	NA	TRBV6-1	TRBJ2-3	CASSELLTLDAQYF	TGTGCCAGCAGTGAACTTTTAACTCTTGATGCGCAGTATTTT
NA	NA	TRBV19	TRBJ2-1	CASSILAGNRGEQFF	TGTGCCAGTAGTATTCTAGCGGGAAACAGGGGGGAGCAGTTCTTC
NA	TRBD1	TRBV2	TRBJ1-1	CASRDRIVNTEAFF	TGTGCCAGCAGGGACAGGATCGTGAACACTGAAGCTTTCTTT
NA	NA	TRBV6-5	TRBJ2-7	CASSRGGYHEQYF	TGTGCCAGCAGCCGAGGCGGATATCACGAGCAGTACTTC
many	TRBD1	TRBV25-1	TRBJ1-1	CASSEWTGMNTEAFF	TGTGCCAGCAGTGAGTGGACAGGAATGAACACTGAAGCTTTCTTT
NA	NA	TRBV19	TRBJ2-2	CASSMFGTGELFF	TGTGCCAGTAGTATGTTCGGCACCGGGGAGCTGTTTTTT
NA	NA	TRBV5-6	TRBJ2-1	CASSLGGREQFF	TGTGCCAGCAGCTTGGGCGGTAGGGAGCAGTTCTTC
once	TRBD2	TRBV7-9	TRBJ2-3	CSSSPSLAGAGTDTQYF	TGTTCCAGCAGCCCCAGTCTAGCGGGAGCCGGCACAGATACGCAGTATTTT
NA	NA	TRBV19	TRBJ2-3	CASSTPRQIDTQYF	TGTGCCAGTAGTACTCCCCGACAGATCGATACGCAGTATTTT
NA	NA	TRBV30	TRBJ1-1	CAWSVRRAGEAFF	TGTGCCTGGAGTGTAAGGCGGGCGGGGGAAGCTTTCTTT
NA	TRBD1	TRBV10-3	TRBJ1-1	CAISEWDREDAFF	TGTGCCATCAGTGAGTGGGACAGGGAGGATGCTTTCTTT
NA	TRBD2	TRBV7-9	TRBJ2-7	CSSSNKVAGETYEQYF	TGTTCCAGCAGCAATAAAGTAGCGGGAGAGACCTACGAGCAGTACTTC
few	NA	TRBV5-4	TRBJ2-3	CASSLEDRNTDTQYF	TGTGCCAGCAGCCTCGAGGACAGAAACACAGATACGCAGTATTTT
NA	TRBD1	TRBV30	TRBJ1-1	CAWGDRYTEAFF	TGTGCCTGGGGGGACAGATACACTGAAGCTTTCTTT
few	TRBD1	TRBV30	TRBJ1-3	CAWSQGQGRSGNTIYF	TGTGCCTGGAGCCAGGGACAGGGACGGTCTGGAAACACCATATATTTT
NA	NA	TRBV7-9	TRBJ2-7	CASSFTGYEQYF	TGTGCCAGCAGCTTCACCGGCTACGAGCAGTACTTC
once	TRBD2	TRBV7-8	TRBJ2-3	CASSPGTSYDTQYF	TGTGCCAGCAGCCCCGGGACTAGCTATGATACGCAGTATTTT
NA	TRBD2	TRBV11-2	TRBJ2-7	CASSLEGLAGEEQYF	TGTGCCAGCAGCTTAGAGGGACTAGCGGGAGAAGAGCAGTACTTC
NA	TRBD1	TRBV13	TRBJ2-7	CASSVRDREHEQYF	TGTGCCAGCAGCGTCCGGGACAGGGAACACGAGCAGTACTTC
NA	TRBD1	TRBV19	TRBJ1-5	CASSTGTAHSNQPQHF	TGTGCCAGTAGTACCGGGACAGCCCATAGCAATCAGCCCCAGCATTTT
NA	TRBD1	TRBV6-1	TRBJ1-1	CASSWDRRTEAFF	TGTGCCAGCAGTTGGGACAGGAGGACTGAAGCTTTCTTT
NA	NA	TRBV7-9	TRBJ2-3	CASSSIVTDTQYF	TGTGCCAGCAGCTCAATAGTCACAGATACGCAGTATTTT
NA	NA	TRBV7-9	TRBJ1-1	CSSSLAEGFRTEAFF	TGTTCCAGCAGCTTAGCAGAGGGCTTCAGGACTGAAGCTTTCTTT
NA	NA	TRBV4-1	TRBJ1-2	CASSQDLNRQVVYGYTF	TGCGCCAGCAGCCAAGACCTTAATCGACAGGTTGTTTATGGCTACACCTTC
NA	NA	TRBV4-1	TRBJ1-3	CASSQTGISGNTIYF	TGCGCCAGCAGCCAAACCGGGATCTCTGGAAACACCATATATTTT
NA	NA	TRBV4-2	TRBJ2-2	CASSQVNSRNTGELFF	TGTGCCAGCAGCCAGGTGAACTCACGGAACACCGGGGAGCTGTTTTTT
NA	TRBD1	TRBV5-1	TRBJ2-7	CASSLDRGPYEQYF	TGCGCCAGCAGCTTGGACAGGGGGCCCTACGAGCAGTACTTC
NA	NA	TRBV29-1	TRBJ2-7	CSVEGGLSRLRHYEQYF	TGCAGCGTTGAAGGCGGGTTAAGTCGCTTGCGGCACTACGAGCAGTACTTC
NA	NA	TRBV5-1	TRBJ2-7	CASSLLSGAGSYEQYF	TGCGCCAGCAGCTTGCTATCAGGGGCAGGGTCCTACGAGCAGTACTTC
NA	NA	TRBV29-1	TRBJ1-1	CSGTGMNTEAFF	TGCAGCGGCACAGGGATGAACACTGAAGCTTTCTTT
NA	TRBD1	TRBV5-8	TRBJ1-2	CASGRGGTVGYGYTF	TGTGCCAGCGGCCGAGGGGGCACCGTTGGGTATGGCTACACCTTC
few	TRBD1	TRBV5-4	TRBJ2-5	CASSRDRGGETQYF	TGTGCCAGCAGCCGGGACAGGGGAGGAGAGACCCAGTACTTC
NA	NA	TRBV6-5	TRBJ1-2	CASSEAHGYTF	TGTGCCAGCAGTGAAGCGCATGGCTACACCTTC
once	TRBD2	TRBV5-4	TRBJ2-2	CASSPGLAGGGTGELFF	TGTGCCAGCAGCCCGGGACTAGCGGGAGGGGGCACCGGGGAGCTGTTTTTT
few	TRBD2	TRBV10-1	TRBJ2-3	CASSAPPLLRERDTQYF	TGCGCCAGCAGTGCTCCACCCCTCCTGCGGGAGCGTGATACGCAGTATTTT
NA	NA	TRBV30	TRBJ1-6	CAWSVVQENSPLHF	TGTGCCTGGAGTGTGGTACAGGAAAATTCACCCCTCCACTTT
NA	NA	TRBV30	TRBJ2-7	CAWSRDNYSYEQYF	TGTGCCTGGAGCCGGGACAACTACTCCTACGAGCAGTACTTC
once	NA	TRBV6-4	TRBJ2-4	CASSQEAGSSQYF	TGTGCCAGCAGTCAGGAGGCTGGTAGCAGTCAGTACTTC
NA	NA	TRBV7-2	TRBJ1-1	CASSRNSGNTEAFF	TGTGCCAGCAGCCGCAACAGTGGTAACACTGAAGCTTTCTTT
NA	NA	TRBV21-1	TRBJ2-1	CASSRFLAGWGHEQFF	TGTGCCAGCAGTAGGTTTCTAGCGGGATGGGGTCATGAGCAGTTCTTC
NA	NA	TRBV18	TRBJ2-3	CASSLRMGYSTDTQYF	TGTGCCAGCTCCCTGCGGATGGGTTACAGCACAGATACGCAGTATTTT
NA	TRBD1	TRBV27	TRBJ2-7	CASSFPLSSHYRDRVEQYF	TGTGCCAGCAGTTTTCCCCTTTCAAGCCACTACCGGGACAGGGTCGAGCAGTACTTC
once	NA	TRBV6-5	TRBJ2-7	CASSYGTEQYF	TGTGCCAGCAGTTACGGGACAGAGCAGTACTTC
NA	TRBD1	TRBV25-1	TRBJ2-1	CARPSRGPGNEQFF	TGTGCCAGACCCTCGAGGGGGCCGGGCAATGAGCAGTTCTTC